The 32 T cell receptor beta chains below were found in one sample sequenced in a study of blood T cell repertoires in COVID-19. Data came from immunoSEQ multiplex PCR; TCRdb stores just in-frame clones and leaves some out. The table lists under 60,000 clones, roughly 88% of them singletons. Source material: peripheral blood. These receptors were collected from a man aged 25 to 40 with COVID-19, enrolled during active disease.

The rearrangement joins TRBV12-3 or TRBV12-4 to TRBJ2-7, with 10 bases lining up with TRBD1. The CDR3 extends over 13 amino acids. Trimming at V came to 7 bases and at J to 6 bases, leaving 6 bases not matched to a gene. CDR3: CASIPGQGTEQYF. As DNA, the CDR3 is TGTGCCAGCATCCCGGGACAGGGGACCGAGCAGTACTTC.

The chain has TRBV2 and TRBJ1-1; 7 positions match TRBD1. Germline CDR1 SNHLY, CDR2 FYNNEI. Unmatched junction bases numbered 4, after V lost 6 bases and J lost 3 bases. The CDR3 has 13 amino acids. The CDR3: CASSGQAYTEAFF. The CDR3 DNA reads as TGTGCCAGCAGCGGACAGGCTTACACTGAAGCTTTCTTT. Full variable domain (missing parts from reference TRBV2 and TRBJ1-1): EPEVTQTPSHQVTQMGQEVILRCVPISNHLYFYWYRQILGQKVEFLVSFYNNEISEKSEIFDDQFSVERPDGSNFTLKIRSTKLEDSAMYFCASSGQAYTEAFFGQGTRLTVV.

CDR3 protein: CASSPLDRGGNTIYF. The CDR3 coding sequence is TGTGCCAGCTCACCACTGGACAGGGGTGGAAACACCATATATTTT. The rearrangement uses TRBV18 and TRBJ1-3; 9 bases are a match to TRBD1. This CDR3 region has 15 residues. Losses at the gene ends were 1 base for V and 3 bases for J; bases not matched to a gene: 1. Germline assignment: CDR1 KGHSH and CDR2 LQKENI.

This clone was counted a single time. The V call is TRBV7-9, the J call TRBJ2-2; the D is unclear. The CDR3 totals 14 residues. The V gene lost 10 bases and the J gene lost 4 bases, with 16 bases spanning the gap. Per the germline V gene, CDR1 is SEHNR and CDR2 is FQNEAQ (reference sequence). The CDR3 region is CATMADHSTGELFF. CDR3 sequence (DNA): TGTGCCACCATGGCGGATCACTCCACCGGGGAGCTGTTTTTT.

V gene TRBV10-3 combines with J gene TRBJ1-2, with D perhaps matching TRBD1 (5 bases). V lost 2 bases to trimming and J lost 4 bases, with 8 bases between them. The CDR3 is 13 amino acids. Germline assignment: CDR1 ENHRY and CDR2 SYGVKD. The CDR3 region has the DNA TGTGCCATCAGTGAGGACAGCTTCTATGGCTACACCTTC. Translation: CAISEDSFYGYTF.

This chain connects TRBV3-1 (or the pseudogene TRBV3-2) to TRBJ1-2; D is ambiguous. V was shortened by 0 bases and J by 8 bases, with 13 bases between the two germline ends. Germline CDR1 is LGHDT and CDR2 is YNNKEL (reference sequence). There are 14 residues in the CDR3. The CDR3 DNA is TGTGCCAGCAGCCAAGAGGCGGGGTATGAGGGCTACACCTTC. Amino acid sequence: CASSQEAGYEGYTF.

The sample holds a few counts of this clone. Germline is not matched at one junction end, which may reflect a read error. The V and J genes are TRBV9 and TRBJ1-1; D unclear. Germline lookup yields CDR1 SGDLS and CDR2 YYNGEE. CDR3 length: 14 amino acids. DNA of the CDR3: TGTGCCAGCAGCGTAGCAGTGTCCCCCCATCTTCTCGTGTTT. Translated, it gives CASSVAVSPHLLVF.

The CDR3 sequence: CASSADRWRGYTF. The CDR3, as DNA: TGTGCCAGCAGTGCGGACAGATGGCGTGGCTACACCTTC. The rearrangement uses TRBV2 and TRBJ1-2; possible D gene TRBD1, 6 bases. V dropped 4 bases and J dropped 7 bases, with 13 bases sitting between them. Germline V lookup: CDR1 SNHLY, CDR2 FYNNEI. The CDR3 has 13 residues.

This sequence joins TRBV2 and TRBJ2-7; 9 nucleotides line up with TRBD2. The CDR3 is 13 residues long. Germline V gene sequence: CDR1 SNHLY, CDR2 FYNNEI. The ends lost 8 bases at V and 3 bases at J; junction bases unmatched: 5. The CDR3 nucleotides are TGTGCCAGCCGACTAGCGGAGGGCTACGAGCAGTACTTC. Protein sequence: CASRLAEGYEQYF. Using reference TRBV2 and TRBJ2-7 for the parts outside the CDR3, the full variable domain is EPEVTQTPSHQVTQMGQEVILRCVPISNHLYFYWYRQILGQKVEFLVSFYNNEISEKSEIFDDQFSVERPDGSNFTLKIRSTKLEDSAMYFCASRLAEGYEQYFGPGTRLTVT.

The chain uses TRBV4-1 and TRBJ1-4; 7 nucleotides line up with TRBD1. The CDR3 extends over 17 amino acids. CDR1 and CDR2 (germline): MGHRA, YSYEKL. Trimming at V came to 0 bases and at J to 2 bases, leaving 6 bases not matched to a gene. CDR3: CASSQDPPRGTNEKLFF. CDR3 in DNA: TGCGCCAGCAGCCAAGACCCGCCCAGGGGGACTAATGAAAAACTGTTTTTT.

The V and J genes are TRBV29-1 and TRBJ2-3; 8 bases agree with TRBD2. V lost 2 bases and J lost 2; bases outside the gene matches: 3. Germline CDR1 SQVTM, CDR2 ANQGSEA. CDR3 size: 14 residues. As DNA, the CDR3 is TGCAGCGTTGAACGGGGGGGATTCACAGATACGCAGTATTTT. Translated: CSVERGGFTDTQYF.

The chain recombines TRBV6-2 or TRBV6-3 with TRBJ1-5; a possible D gene is TRBD1 (5 bases). With 6 bases removed from V and 7 bases from J, the gap between germline ends came to 13 bases. The CDR3 totals 13 residues. Germline CDR1 and CDR2: MNHEY and SVGEGT. CDR3 in amino acids: CASSPRGGQPQHF. The CDR3 region has the DNA TGTGCCAGCAGCCCTCGGGGGGGGCAGCCCCAGCATTTT.

The CDR3 sequence: CASSSGLAIGELFF. CDR3 coding DNA: TGTGCCAGCAGTTCGGGACTAGCGATCGGGGAGCTGTTTTTT. This sequence joins TRBV27 and TRBJ2-2; 10 bases map to TRBD2. CDR1 is MNHEY and CDR2 is SMNVEV in the germline V gene (reference sequence). V shed 4 bases, J shed 7 bases, and the junction held 3 bases outside the gene matches. The CDR3 extends over 14 amino acids.

The chain links TRBV29-1 to TRBJ2-6; the match to TRBD1 covers 7 bases. The V gene end was trimmed by 0 bases and the J gene end by 4 bases; junction bases not matched to a gene: 9. This CDR3 is built from 17 residues. Germline CDR1 SQVTM, CDR2 ANQGSEA. As DNA, the CDR3 is TGCAGCGTTGAAGATGAGACAGGGCTGGGAGGGGCCAACGTCCTGACTTTC. It yields the protein CSVEDETGLGGANVLTF. Combining the CDR3 with reference TRBV29-1 and TRBJ2-6 gives the whole variable domain SAVISQKPSRDICQRGTSLTIQCQVDSQVTMMFWYRQQPGQSLTLIATANQGSEATYESGFVIDKFPISRPNLTFSTLTVSNMSPEDSSIYLCSVEDETGLGGANVLTFGAGSRLTVL.

The V call is TRBV5-1, the J call TRBJ2-1; 13 bases match TRBD2. With V trimmed by 0 bases and J by 7 bases, 10 bases remained unmatched. This CDR3 has 18 residues. CDR1 is SGHRS and CDR2 is YFSETQ in the germline V gene. The CDR3 DNA is TGCGCCAGCAGCTTGGTCGGGAGGGGGACTAGCGGGGTTAATGAGCAGTTCTTC. Its translation is CASSLVGRGTSGVNEQFF.

The rearrangement uses TRBV6-1 and TRBJ2-1, with 8 bases aligning to TRBD2. Germline V CDR1 and CDR2: MNHNS, SASEGT. V dropped 4 bases and J dropped 10; count of bases not matched to a gene: 6. This CDR3 contains 13 residues. CDR3 sequence reads: CASSGAGVTEQFF. The CDR3 bases are TGTGCCAGCAGTGGAGCGGGAGTAACGGAGCAGTTCTTC.

The gene calls are TRBV2 and TRBJ2-3; 7 bases match TRBD1. Germline V gene lookup returns CDR1 SNHLY and CDR2 FYNNEI. V gave up 4 bases and J gave up 0 bases; unmatched junction bases: 1. There are 14 residues in the CDR3. CDR3 loop: CASSVQGSTDTQYF. CDR3 sequence (DNA): TGTGCCAGCAGTGTACAGGGGAGCACAGATACGCAGTATTTT. Combining the CDR3 with reference TRBV2 and TRBJ2-3 gives the whole variable domain EPEVTQTPSHQVTQMGQEVILRCVPISNHLYFYWYRQILGQKVEFLVSFYNNEISEKSEIFDDQFSVERPDGSNFTLKIRSTKLEDSAMYFCASSVQGSTDTQYFGPGTRLTVL.

The chain has TRBV10-1 and TRBJ2-1, with TRBD2 matching 10 bases. Unmatched junction bases numbered 6, after V lost 1 base and J lost 9 bases. The length of the CDR3 is 15 residues. The germline gives CDR1 WNHNN, CDR2 SYGVQD (reference sequence). The CDR3 is CASSELASGRGEQFF. CDR3 DNA: TGCGCCAGCAGTGAGTTGGCTAGCGGGAGAGGTGAGCAGTTCTTC.

The chain joins TRBV6-5 to TRBJ1-1; D not certain. The length of the CDR3 is 11 residues. Germline V CDR1 and CDR2: MNHEY, SVGAGI. Trimming removed 6 bases at V and 1 base at J, with 3 bases between. CDR3 in amino acids: CASSRNTEAFF. CDR3 coding DNA: TGTGCCAGCAGCCGGAACACTGAAGCTTTCTTT.

The chain recombines TRBV30 with TRBJ2-5; 10 bases map to TRBD1. V was pared by 2 bases and J by 5 bases, with 8 bases of the junction left unmatched. The V gene's germline CDR1 is GTSNPN and CDR2 SVGIG (reference sequence). This CDR3 is built from 15 residues. The CDR3 DNA reads TGTGCCTGGAGTACCGACAGGGGGCTGAGGGAGACCCAGTACTTC. As protein: CAWSTDRGLRETQYF. Full variable domain (outside the CDR3, taken from reference TRBV30 and TRBJ2-5): SQTIHQWPATLVQPVGSPLSLECTVEGTSNPNLYWYRQAAGRGLQLLFYSVGIGQISSEVPQNLSASRPQDRQFILSSKKLLLSDSGFYLCAWSTDRGLRETQYFGPGTRLLVL.

The V and J genes are TRBV30 and TRBJ1-1; D possibly corresponds to TRBD1 (6 bases). Between the trimmed V and J ends, which lost 0 bases and 1 base, there was a span of 15 bases. Germline CDR1 GTSNPN, CDR2 SVGIG (reference sequence). The CDR3 sequence is 16 residues long. This chain's CDR3 is CAWSVGRGPRNTEAFF. The CDR3 region has the DNA TGTGCCTGGAGTGTAGGCAGGGGCCCTAGGAACACTGAAGCTTTCTTT.

The V and J genes are TRBV10-3 and TRBJ2-1; 10 nucleotides agree with TRBD2. With 7 bases clipped from V and 4 bases from J, the junction kept 7 bases outside the gene matches. There are 15 residues in the CDR3. Germline CDR1 and CDR2: ENHRY and SYGVKD. The CDR3 DNA reads as TGTGCCATCACTAACGGACTAGCGGAGTACAATGAGCAGTTCTTC. Its translation: CAITNGLAEYNEQFF.

V usage is TRBV27 and J usage is TRBJ2-5; 7 bases map to TRBD2. The germline V gene encodes CDR1 MNHEY and CDR2 SMNVEV (reference sequence). The junction had 9 bases not matched to a gene; V was cut back by 0 bases and J by 2 bases. This CDR3 comprises 17 residues. This CDR3 reads CASSLSPSGNSQETQYF. In DNA, the CDR3 is TGTGCCAGCAGTTTATCCCCTAGCGGTAACTCACAAGAGACCCAGTACTTC.

The gene calls are TRBV7-2 and TRBJ2-7, with D perhaps matching TRBD1 (6 bases). Trimming cost V 4 bases and J 2 bases, with 15 bases left between them. This CDR3 contains 15 residues. The germline CDR1 and CDR2 sequences are SGHTA and FQGNSA. The chain's CDR3 is CASSYVQGQAYEQYF. In DNA, the CDR3 is TGTGCCAGCAGCTACGTCCAGGGGCAGGCCTACGAGCAGTACTTC.

The rearrangement uses TRBV2 and TRBJ2-2; TRBD2 matches 7 bases. Germline V gene data show CDR1 as SNHLY and CDR2 as FYNNEI. The CDR3 has 16 amino acids. Trimming at V came to 2 bases and at J to 5 bases, leaving 8 bases not matched to a gene. In nucleotides, the CDR3 is TGTGCCAGCAGTGAAAGGGGCGGGAGAGGGACCGGGGAGCTGTTTTTT. Translating it yields CASSERGGRGTGELFF.

The chain combines TRBV28 with TRBJ1-4; D unclear. Trimming took 4 bases from V and 8 from J, leaving 5 bases between them. Germline CDR1 and CDR2: MDHEN and SYDVKM. This CDR3 comprises 11 residues. The CDR3 nucleotides are TGTGCCAGCAGTTGGAGGGAAAAACTGTTTTTT. As protein: CASSWREKLFF.

The gene calls are TRBV5-1 and TRBJ2-5, with D maybe TRBD2 (6 bases). CDR1 and CDR2 from the germline V gene are SGHRS and YFSETQ. V lost 4 bases, J lost 4 bases, and 20 bases lay in between. The CDR3 is 16 residues long. CDR3 amino acids: CASSPRGSHKGETQYF. The DNA of the CDR3 is TGCGCCAGCAGCCCGCGGGGTAGCCATAAGGGAGAGACCCAGTACTTC.

The gene calls are TRBV4-2 and TRBJ1-1; D is perhaps TRBD1 (5 bases). Germline V gene data show CDR1 as LGHNA and CDR2 as YNFKEQ. The CDR3 has 18 residues. Trimming pared 0 bases from V and 3 bases from J, leaving 20 bases between. Here the CDR3 DNA reads TGTGCCAGCAGCCAAGAGGGTTCGGACACCCAACGACACACTGAAGCTTTCTTT. This sequence encodes CASSQEGSDTQRHTEAFF.

This clone was found a few times. The chain has TRBV18 and TRBJ1-1; 7 bases line up with TRBD1. The length of the CDR3 is 13 residues. CDR1 is KGHSH, CDR2 LQKENI, per germline. V was pared by 8 bases and J by 8 bases, with 11 bases of the junction left unmatched. The CDR3 reads CASQTGAGQEAFF. The CDR3 DNA sequence: TGTGCCAGCCAAACAGGGGCCGGGCAGGAAGCTTTCTTT.

The chain carries TRBV18 and TRBJ1-4, with D perhaps TRBD1 (5 bases). Between the trimmed V and J ends, which lost 4 bases and 5 bases, there was a span of 8 bases. The CDR3 consists of 13 residues. Germline assignment: CDR1 KGHSH and CDR2 LQKENI. CDR3 DNA: TGTGCCAGCTCACTATCAGGGAATGAAAAACTGTTTTTT. Translated, it gives CASSLSGNEKLFF.

V gene TRBV6-2 or TRBV6-3 combines with J gene TRBJ2-3; 15 bases line up with TRBD2. The CDR3 covers 18 residues. Germline lookup yields CDR1 MNHEY and CDR2 SVGEGT. V was clipped by 4 bases and J by 5 bases; unmatched bases: 10. Here the CDR3 DNA reads TGTGCCAGCAGTTCCCCCCCGGGACTAGCGGGAGGTAAAGATACGCAGTATTTT. It codes for CASSSPPGLAGGKDTQYF.

V usage is TRBV5-1 and J usage is TRBJ1-2; 7 nucleotides match TRBD1. The CDR3 has 15 residues. Germline trimming cut 5 bases from V and 4 bases from J; bases unmatched to any gene: 11. Germline lookup yields CDR1 SGHRS and CDR2 YFSETQ. The CDR3 is CASREQGTQSYGYTF. CDR3 in DNA: TGCGCCAGCAGGGAACAGGGGACGCAGTCCTATGGCTACACCTTC. Full variable domain (rest looked up from reference TRBV5-1 and TRBJ1-2): KAGVTQTPRYLIKTRGQQVTLSCSPISGHRSVSWYQQTPGQGLQFLFEYFSETQRNKGNFPGRFSGRQFSNSRSEMNVSTLELGDSALYLCASREQGTQSYGYTFGSGTRLTVV.